Shown below are 22 T cell receptor beta chains from a single sample sequenced in a study of shared clonotypes between healthy human individuals. Some clones are missing from TCRdb's copy, which holds only in-frame ones; the method was immunoSEQ multiplex PCR. The sample has about 770,000 clones, 55% to 80% seen once; the top ten hold approximately 1.8%. The specimen sequenced was memory CD4+ T cells sorted from blood. The subset was: CD45RA-negative fraction. These receptors were obtained from a woman aged 25 to 39 in good health.

The rearrangement joins TRBV28 to TRBJ2-4; 12 bases agree with TRBD1. CDR1 and CDR2 (germline): MDHEN, SYDVKM. This CDR3 contains 17 residues. Trimming took 4 bases from V and 0 from J; bases not matched to a gene: 4. DNA of the CDR3: TGTGCCAGCAGTTCCGGGACAGGGGGCATAGCCAAAAACATTCAGTACTTC. This sequence encodes CASSSGTGGIAKNIQYF.

Comments on this clone: This sample includes further DNA sequences coding for the same CDR3. The rearrangement uses TRBV7-9 and TRBJ1-2; D not resolved. V gave up 1 base and J gave up 5 bases, with 5 bases separating them. Germline loops: CDR1 SEHNR, CDR2 FQNEAQ (reference sequence). The CDR3 is 12 amino acids. CDR3 protein: CASSLEGYGYTF. The CDR3 DNA follows: TGTGCCAGCAGCTTAGAAGGATATGGCTACACCTTC.

V is TRBV11-2 and J is TRBJ2-3; D perhaps matches TRBD2 (6 bases). Trimming took off 5 bases at V and 2 bases at J, with 14 bases between the two ends. Germline values: CDR1 SGHAT, CDR2 FQNNGV. This CDR3 has 15 residues. The chain's CDR3 is CASSGGNTFTDTQYF. CDR3 in DNA: TGTGCCAGCAGCGGCGGGAATACCTTCACAGATACGCAGTATTTT.

The chain employs TRBV14 and TRBJ2-5; 10 bases match TRBD1. The J segment lost 7 bases and the V segment lost 6 bases, leaving 5 bases of the junction unmatched. This CDR3 region has 13 residues. Per germline, CDR1 SGHDN and CDR2 FVKESK. CDR3 loop: CASRAGTGVTQYF. The CDR3 bases are TGTGCCAGCAGGGCCGGGACAGGGGTGACCCAGTACTTC.

This clone came up a few times. The chain combines TRBV30 with TRBJ2-7, with 7 bases lining up with TRBD1. Germline-derived CDR1 and CDR2 are GTSNPN and SVGIG (reference sequence). The CDR3 runs 14 residues. The junction had 8 bases not matched to a gene; V was cut back by 4 bases and J by 2 bases. The CDR3 spells CAWTTGTVPYEQYF. DNA for the CDR3: TGTGCCTGGACGACCGGGACAGTCCCCTACGAGCAGTACTTC.

This rearrangement joins TRBV10-3 to TRBJ2-1, with 13 bases matching TRBD2. V shed 6 bases and J 8 bases; nucleotides not matched to a gene: 10. This CDR3 is 16 amino acids long. Germline CDR1 and CDR2: ENHRY and SYGVKD. The CDR3: CAIRAGTSGMDHEQFF. Here the CDR3 DNA reads TGTGCCATCAGGGCAGGGACTAGCGGGATGGACCATGAGCAGTTCTTC.

The chain is built from TRBV27 and TRBJ2-2; 15 bases line up with TRBD2. Germline V CDR1 and CDR2: MNHEY, SMNVEV (reference sequence). Trimming removed 7 bases from V and 6 bases from J; junction bases left unmatched: 12. This CDR3 spans 18 amino acids. In nucleotides, the CDR3 is TGTGCCAGCACCCGGACTAGCGGGAGGGCCGCTAGAGCCGGGGAGCTGTTTTTT. Encoded protein: CASTRTSGRAARAGELFF.

This chain connects TRBV30 to TRBJ1-3; tentatively, D is TRBD1 (5 bases). Germline loops: CDR1 GTSNPN, CDR2 SVGIG (reference sequence). V lost 3 bases and J 1 base, leaving 13 bases between the germline ends. The CDR3 has 15 amino acids. CDR3 bases: TGTGCCTGGAGCCCAGGGAGTGGGTCTGGAAACACCATATATTTT. Translation gives CAWSPGSGSGNTIYF.

CDR3 protein: CASSLGTGLTGELFF. As DNA, the CDR3 is TGTGCCAGCAGCTTAGGAACAGGGCTGACCGGGGAGCTGTTTTTT. The J gene is TRBJ2-2, the V gene TRBV7-2, with a possible D match to TRBD1 (6 bases). The CDR3 spans 15 residues. The germline V gene has CDR1 SGHTA and CDR2 FQGNSA. The V end lost 1 base, the J end lost 5 bases, and 11 bases lay between the germline ends.

The chain uses TRBV6-6 and TRBJ2-3; 8 bases align to TRBD2. V lost 7 bases, J lost 0 bases, and 6 bases stayed unmatched. The CDR3 runs 15 residues. CDR1 and CDR2 (germline): MNHNY, SVGAGI (reference sequence). CDR3 nucleotides: TGTGCCAGCACTTATAGCGGGATAAGCACAGATACGCAGTATTTT. It codes for CASTYSGISTDTQYF.

V and J are TRBV28 and TRBJ2-3, with 12 bases aligning to TRBD1. V lost 7 bases and J lost 6; bases outside the gene matches: 8. The CDR3 extends over 15 amino acids. Germline V CDR1 and CDR2: MDHEN, SYDVKM. This CDR3 reads CASTTRDRGRDTQYF. The CDR3 DNA reads as TGTGCCAGCACCACGAGGGACAGGGGGCGGGATACGCAGTATTTT.

CDR3 sequence: CASSSRGHGSYNEQFF. CDR3 DNA sequence: TGTGCCAGCAGCTCAAGGGGGCACGGGTCCTACAATGAGCAGTTCTTC. This chain links TRBV7-2 with TRBJ2-1; TRBD1 matches 7 bases. After removal of 4 bases from V and 1 base from J, the junction contained 7 bases not matched to a gene. Per the germline V gene, CDR1 is SGHTA and CDR2 is FQGNSA. This CDR3 has 16 amino acids.

Only a few counts were recorded for this clone. The rearrangement links TRBV7-9 to TRBJ2-3; D is undetermined. Germline CDR1 is SEHNR and CDR2 is FQNEAQ (reference sequence). Trimming took off 3 bases at V and 2 bases at J, with 3 bases between the two ends. CDR3 length equals 12 residues. The CDR3 DNA reads TGTGCCAGCAGCTTTGACACAGATACGCAGTATTTT. Encoded protein: CASSFDTDTQYF.

The J gene is TRBJ2-7, the V gene TRBV10-3; 12 bases agree with TRBD1. The length of the CDR3 is 14 residues. J lost 7 bases, V lost 4 bases, and 5 bases had no gene match. The germline V gene has CDR1 ENHRY and CDR2 SYGVKD. The CDR3 DNA reads TGTGCCATCAGTGGGGACAGGGGGCTAGGAGAGCAGTACTTC. Its protein is CAISGDRGLGEQYF.

V usage is TRBV27 and J usage is TRBJ1-1; 7 nucleotides agree with TRBD1. The V segment lost 3 bases and the J segment 1 base; nucleotides outside the gene matches: 11. This CDR3 spans 17 amino acids. Germline V gene sequence: CDR1 MNHEY, CDR2 SMNVEV (reference sequence). CDR3: CASSFSSSQGRNTEAFF. As DNA, the CDR3 is TGTGCCAGCAGTTTTTCAAGCTCACAGGGGAGGAACACTGAAGCTTTCTTT.

The rearrangement links TRBV6-1 to TRBJ2-7; 10 bases map to TRBD1. CDR3 length: 13 residues. The junction had 8 bases not matched to a gene; V was cut back by 8 bases and J by 7 bases. Germline V CDR1 and CDR2: MNHNS, SASEGT. The CDR3: CASRQGALWEQYF. CDR3 coding DNA: TGTGCCAGCCGACAGGGGGCTCTGTGGGAGCAGTACTTC.

CDR3 loop: CASSREQGVLTDTQYF. The CDR3 coding sequence is TGTGCCAGCAGCAGAGAACAGGGGGTACTCACAGATACGCAGTATTTT. The chain employs TRBV7-6 and TRBJ2-3; 8 nucleotides line up with TRBD1. Germline V gene sequence: CDR1 SGHVS, CDR2 FNYEAQ. J lost 2 bases, V lost 5 bases, and 9 bases had no gene match. The CDR3 sequence is 16 residues long.

The rearrangement uses TRBV29-1 and TRBJ2-1; the match to TRBD1 covers 9 bases. The J segment lost 8 bases and the V segment lost 4 bases, leaving 12 bases of the junction unmatched. The CDR3 has 15 amino acids. Germline CDR1 is SQVTM and CDR2 is ANQGSEA. The CDR3 here is CSVGRGQGIVHEQFF. CDR3 bases: TGCAGCGTTGGTAGGGGACAGGGAATTGTTCATGAGCAGTTCTTC.

V and J are TRBV7-7 and TRBJ1-1; 8 bases map to TRBD1. J lost 1 base, V lost 6 bases, and 10 bases had no gene match. The CDR3 loop spans 16 amino acids. Germline CDR1 SSHAT, CDR2 FNYEAQ (reference sequence). The CDR3: CASRQRQGPWNTEAFF. The CDR3 coding sequence is TGTGCCAGCAGACAACGACAGGGGCCCTGGAACACTGAAGCTTTCTTT.

The CDR3 protein is CSAPNLGGVLVGELFF. The CDR3 nucleotides are TGCAGCGCCCCAAACCTCGGAGGGGTCTTGGTCGGGGAGCTGTTTTTT. The chain carries TRBV29-1 and TRBJ2-2, with D tentatively TRBD2 (6 bases). Germline V gene data show CDR1 as SQVTM and CDR2 as ANQGSEA. The CDR3 contains 16 residues. Trimming left V 7 bases short and J 7 bases short, with 25 bases between.

The rearrangement joins TRBV7-9 to TRBJ2-1; D possibly corresponds to TRBD1 (6 bases). This CDR3 has 16 amino acids. Germline V lookup: CDR1 SEHNR, CDR2 FQNEAQ (reference sequence). V lost 1 base and J lost 7, with 17 bases in between. The CDR3 loop is CASSLEPGVRSNEQFF. The CDR3 DNA follows: TGTGCCAGCAGCTTAGAGCCAGGGGTGCGTTCAAATGAGCAGTTCTTC. The full variable domain, completed using reference TRBV7-9 and TRBJ2-1, is DTGVSQNPRHKITKRGQNVTFRCDPISEHNRLYWYRQTLGQGPEFLTYFQNEAQLEKSRLLSDRFSAERPKGSFSTLEIQRTEQGDSAMYLCASSLEPGVRSNEQFFGPGTRLTVL.

The rearrangement uses TRBV18 and TRBJ2-7; tentatively, D is TRBD1 (5 bases). CDR1 and CDR2 from the germline V gene are KGHSH and LQKENI. The CDR3 length is 12 residues. The ends were cut back, 2 bases at V and 7 bases at J, with 9 bases in the middle. This CDR3 is CASSPMTAEQYF. The CDR3 DNA reads TGTGCCAGCTCACCAATGACAGCAGAGCAGTACTTC. Using reference TRBV18 and TRBJ2-7 for the parts outside the CDR3, the full variable domain is NAGVMQNPRHLVRRRGQEARLRCSPMKGHSHVYWYRQLPEEGLKFMVYLQKENIIDESGMPKERFSAEFPKEGPSILRIQQVVRGDSAAYFCASSPMTAEQYFGPGTRLTVT.